This TCR beta chain is drawn from a study of cytomegalovirus exposure and HLA in healthy donors. This CDR3 has 15 amino acids. CDR1 is LGHNA and CDR2 is YNFKEQ in the germline V gene. V was pared by 1 base and J by 7 bases, with 8 bases of the junction left unmatched. The PCR made use of 60 Vbeta and 13 Jbeta primers. Generated by immunoSEQ multiplex PCR, the TCRdb table keeps only in-frame clones and is missing some. The sample's table shows roughly 43,000 clones. On this clone itself: Its antigen is not known.

Study conclusions and caveats: It was likely that a cluster of highly shared sequence variants was a sequencing artifact. Diagnosis of cytomegalovirus status made by the classifier reportedly showed high specificity and sensitivity. With later analysis, a missense DCLRE1C variant became linked to TCR beta V- and J-gene trimming. An assumption of roughly uniform sequencing depth across donors underlay the presence/absence analyses.

The sample comprised PBMCs. V gene TRBV4-2 combines with J gene TRBJ2-7, with TRBD2 matching 9 bases. This clonotype was obtained from a woman aged 35 to 49 in good health and CMV-seronegative. The CDR3 is CASSQVSSGVEEQYF. The CDR3 DNA reads as TGTGCCAGCAGCCAAGTATCTAGCGGGGTGGAGGAGCAGTACTTC.